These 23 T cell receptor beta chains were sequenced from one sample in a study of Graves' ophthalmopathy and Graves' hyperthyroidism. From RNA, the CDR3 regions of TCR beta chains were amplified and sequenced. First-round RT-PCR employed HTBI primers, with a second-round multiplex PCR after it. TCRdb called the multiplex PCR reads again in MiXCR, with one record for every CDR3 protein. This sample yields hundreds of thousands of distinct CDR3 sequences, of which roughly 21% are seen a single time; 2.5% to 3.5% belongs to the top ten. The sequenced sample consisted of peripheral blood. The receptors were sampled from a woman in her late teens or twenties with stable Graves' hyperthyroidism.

The CDR3 DNA reads as TGTGCCAGCAGCTCGCCCTTCCGGGGGGACGGTGGCGGGGAGCTGTTTTTT. Protein: CASSSPFRGDGGGELFF. The chain uses TRBV12-3 or TRBV12-4 and TRBJ2-2; TRBD2 matches 7 bases. Unmatched junction bases numbered 17, after V lost 6 bases and J lost 7 bases. The length of the CDR3 is 17 residues.

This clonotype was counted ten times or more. CDR3 nucleotides: TGCAGAATACCGACAGGGGTTGGCGAGCAGTACTTC. Amino acid sequence: CRIPTGVGEQYF. The rearrangement joins TRBV20-1 to TRBJ2-7, with 8 bases identical to TRBD1. The CDR3 has 12 amino acids. Germline V gives CDR1 DFQATT, CDR2 SNEGSKA (reference sequence).

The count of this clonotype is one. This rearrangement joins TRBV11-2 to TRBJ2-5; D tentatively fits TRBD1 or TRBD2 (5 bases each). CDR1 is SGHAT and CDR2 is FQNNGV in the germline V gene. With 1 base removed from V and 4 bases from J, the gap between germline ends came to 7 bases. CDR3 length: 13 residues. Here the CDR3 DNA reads TGTGCCAGCAGCTTAGGGGGGACAGAGACCCAGTACTTC. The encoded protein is CASSLGGTETQYF.

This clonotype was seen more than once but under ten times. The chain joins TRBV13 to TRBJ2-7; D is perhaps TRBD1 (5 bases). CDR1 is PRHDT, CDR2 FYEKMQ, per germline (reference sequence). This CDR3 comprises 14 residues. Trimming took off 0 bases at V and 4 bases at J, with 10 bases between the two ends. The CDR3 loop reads CASSLGGHPYEQYF. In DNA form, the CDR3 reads TGTGCCAGCAGCTTAGGGGGGCACCCTTACGAGCAGTACTTC.

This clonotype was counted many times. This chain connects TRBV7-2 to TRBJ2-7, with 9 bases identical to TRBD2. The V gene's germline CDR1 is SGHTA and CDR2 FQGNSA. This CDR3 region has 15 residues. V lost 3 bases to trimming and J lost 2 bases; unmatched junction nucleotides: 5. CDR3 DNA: TGTGCCAGCAGCTTGCTAGCGGGACGAACCTACGAGCAGTACTTC. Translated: CASSLLAGRTYEQYF. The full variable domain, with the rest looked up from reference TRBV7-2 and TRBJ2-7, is GAGVSQSPSNKVTEKGKDVELRCDPISGHTALYWYRQSLGQGLEFLIYFQGNSAPDKSGLPSDRFSAERTGGSVSTLTIQRTQQEDSAVYLCASSLLAGRTYEQYFGPGTRLTVT.

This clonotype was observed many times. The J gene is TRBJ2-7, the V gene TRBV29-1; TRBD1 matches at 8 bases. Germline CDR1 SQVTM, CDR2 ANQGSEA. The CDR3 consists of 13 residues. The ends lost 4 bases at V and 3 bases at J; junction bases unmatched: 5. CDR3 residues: CSVATGANYEQYF. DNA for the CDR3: TGCAGCGTTGCGACAGGGGCCAACTACGAGCAGTACTTC.

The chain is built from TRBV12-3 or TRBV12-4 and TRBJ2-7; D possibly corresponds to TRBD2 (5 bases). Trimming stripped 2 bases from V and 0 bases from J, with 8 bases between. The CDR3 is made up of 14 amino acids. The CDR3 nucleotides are TGTGCCAGCAGTTTAATAGGGAGCTCCTACGAGCAGTACTTC. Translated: CASSLIGSSYEQYF.

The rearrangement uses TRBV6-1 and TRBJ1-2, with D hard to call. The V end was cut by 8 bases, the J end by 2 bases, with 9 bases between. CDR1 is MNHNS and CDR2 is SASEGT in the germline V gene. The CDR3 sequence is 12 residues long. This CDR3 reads CASRRANYGYTF. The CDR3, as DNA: TGTGCCAGCCGAAGGGCCAACTATGGCTACACCTTC.

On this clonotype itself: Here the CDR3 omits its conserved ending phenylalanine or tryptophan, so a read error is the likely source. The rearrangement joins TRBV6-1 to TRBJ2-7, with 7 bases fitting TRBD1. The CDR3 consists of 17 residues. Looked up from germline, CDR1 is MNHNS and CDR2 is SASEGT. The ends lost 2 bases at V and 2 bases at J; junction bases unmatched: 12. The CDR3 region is CASSERAGTAKTYEQYY. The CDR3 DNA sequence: TGTGCCAGCAGTGAAAGGGCCGGGACAGCGAAAACCTACGAGCAGTACTAC.

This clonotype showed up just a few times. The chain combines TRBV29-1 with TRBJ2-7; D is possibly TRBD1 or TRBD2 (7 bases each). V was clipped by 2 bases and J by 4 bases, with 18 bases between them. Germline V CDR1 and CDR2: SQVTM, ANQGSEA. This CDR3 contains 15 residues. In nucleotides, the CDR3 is TGCAGCGTTGAATCCCCAGGGGGGGGCCCTTACGAGCAGTACTTC. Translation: CSVESPGGGPYEQYF.

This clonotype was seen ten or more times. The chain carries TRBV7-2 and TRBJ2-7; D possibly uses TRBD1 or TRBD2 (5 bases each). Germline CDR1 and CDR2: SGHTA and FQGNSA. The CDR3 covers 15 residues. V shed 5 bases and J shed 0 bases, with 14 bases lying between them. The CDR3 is CASSIAGASSYEQYF. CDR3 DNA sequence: TGTGCCAGCAGCATTGCCGGGGCTAGCTCCTACGAGCAGTACTTC. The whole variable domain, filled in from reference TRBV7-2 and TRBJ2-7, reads GAGVSQSPSNKVTEKGKDVELRCDPISGHTALYWYRQSLGQGLEFLIYFQGNSAPDKSGLPSDRFSAERTGGSVSTLTIQRTQQEDSAVYLCASSIAGASSYEQYFGPGTRLTVT.

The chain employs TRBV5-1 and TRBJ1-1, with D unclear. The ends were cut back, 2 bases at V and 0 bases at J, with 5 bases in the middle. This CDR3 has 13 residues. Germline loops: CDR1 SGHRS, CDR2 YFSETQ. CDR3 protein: CASSFELNTEAFF. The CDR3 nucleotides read TGCGCCAGCAGCTTCGAGTTGAACACTGAAGCTTTCTTT.

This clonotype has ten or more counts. The chain's CDR3 is CASSLMTGRTGELFF. CDR3 bases: TGTGCCAGCAGCTTAATGACAGGGCGGACCGGGGAGCTGTTTTTT. The rearrangement links TRBV5-4 to TRBJ2-2, with 7 bases aligning to TRBD1. The V gene's germline CDR1 is SGHNT and CDR2 YYREEE (reference sequence). The CDR3 consists of 15 residues. Unmatched junction bases numbered 6, after V lost 2 bases and J lost 5 bases.

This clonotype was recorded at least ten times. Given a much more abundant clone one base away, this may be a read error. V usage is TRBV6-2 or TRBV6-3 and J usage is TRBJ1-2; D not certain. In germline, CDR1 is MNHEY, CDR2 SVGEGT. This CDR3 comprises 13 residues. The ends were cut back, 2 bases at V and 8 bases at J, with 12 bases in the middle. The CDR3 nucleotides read TGTGCCAGCAGTTACCCCGTGGGAATAGGCTACACCTTC. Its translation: CASSYPVGIGYTF.

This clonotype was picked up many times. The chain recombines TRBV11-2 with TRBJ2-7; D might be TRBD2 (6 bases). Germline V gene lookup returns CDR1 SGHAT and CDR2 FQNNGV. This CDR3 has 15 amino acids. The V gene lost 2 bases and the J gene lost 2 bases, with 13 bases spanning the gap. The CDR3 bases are TGTGCCAGCAGCTTATACGGAGGGCCCCCCTACGAGCAGTACTTC. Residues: CASSLYGGPPYEQYF.

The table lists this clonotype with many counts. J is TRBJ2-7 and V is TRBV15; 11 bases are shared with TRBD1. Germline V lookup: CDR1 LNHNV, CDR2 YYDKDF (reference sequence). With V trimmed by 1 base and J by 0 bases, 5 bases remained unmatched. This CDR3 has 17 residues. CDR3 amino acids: CATSRGGTGGSSYEQYF. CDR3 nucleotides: TGTGCCACCAGCAGAGGGGGGACAGGGGGGAGCTCCTACGAGCAGTACTTC.

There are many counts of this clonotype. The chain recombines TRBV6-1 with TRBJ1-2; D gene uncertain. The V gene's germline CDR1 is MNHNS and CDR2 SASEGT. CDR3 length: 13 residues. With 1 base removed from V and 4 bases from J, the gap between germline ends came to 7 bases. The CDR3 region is CASSEGLSYGYTF. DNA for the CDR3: TGTGCCAGCAGTGAAGGGTTATCCTATGGCTACACCTTC.

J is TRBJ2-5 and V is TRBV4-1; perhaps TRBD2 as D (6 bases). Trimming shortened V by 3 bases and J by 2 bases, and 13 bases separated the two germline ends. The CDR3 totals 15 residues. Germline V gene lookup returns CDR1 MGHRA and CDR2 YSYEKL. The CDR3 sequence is CASSHVPAGQETQYF. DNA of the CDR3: TGCGCCAGCAGCCACGTTCCTGCGGGGCAAGAGACCCAGTACTTC.

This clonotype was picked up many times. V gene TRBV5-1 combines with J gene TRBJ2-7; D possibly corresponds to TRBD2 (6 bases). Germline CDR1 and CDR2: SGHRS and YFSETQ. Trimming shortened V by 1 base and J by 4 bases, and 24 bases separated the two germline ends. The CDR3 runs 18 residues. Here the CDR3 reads CASSLPRNPGLRTYEQYF. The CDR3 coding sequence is TGCGCCAGCAGCTTGCCTCGCAATCCGGGACTCCGAACTTACGAGCAGTACTTC.

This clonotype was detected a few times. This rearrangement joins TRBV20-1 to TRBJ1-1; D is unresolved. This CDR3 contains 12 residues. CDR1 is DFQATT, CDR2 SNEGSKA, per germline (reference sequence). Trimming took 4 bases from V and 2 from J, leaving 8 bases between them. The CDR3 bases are TGCAGTGCTATGGAGAGAAACACTGAAGCTTTCTTT. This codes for CSAMERNTEAFF.

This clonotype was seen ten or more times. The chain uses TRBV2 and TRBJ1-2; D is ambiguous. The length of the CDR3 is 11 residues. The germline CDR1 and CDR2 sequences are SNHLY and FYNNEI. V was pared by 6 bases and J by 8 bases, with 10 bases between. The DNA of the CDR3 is TGTGCCAGCAGCTTCAAGGAGGGCTACACCTTC. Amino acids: CASSFKEGYTF.

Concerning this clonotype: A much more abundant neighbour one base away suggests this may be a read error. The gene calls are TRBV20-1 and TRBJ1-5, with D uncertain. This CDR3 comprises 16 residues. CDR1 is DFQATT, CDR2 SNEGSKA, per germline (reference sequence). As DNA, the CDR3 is TGCAGTGCTAGAATAGGTCAGATGTATAGCACTCAGCCCCAGCATTTT. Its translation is CSARIGQMYSTQPQHF.

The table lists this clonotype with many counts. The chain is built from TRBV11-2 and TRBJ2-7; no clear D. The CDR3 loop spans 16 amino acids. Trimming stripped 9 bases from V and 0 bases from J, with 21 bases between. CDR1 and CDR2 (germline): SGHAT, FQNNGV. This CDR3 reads CASRFRVSLSSYEQYF. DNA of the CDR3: TGTGCCAGTAGGTTTAGAGTCTCGCTTAGCTCCTACGAGCAGTACTTC.